This passage covers 17 T cell receptor beta chains from one sample sequenced in a study of CXCR3-negative and CXCR3-positive naive CD8 T cells. UMI-labeled TRB cDNA libraries were prepared by 5' RACE. TCRdb reanalyzed the 5' RACE reads and collapses them to one entry per CDR3 protein, without DNA. Its listing shows 45,000 to 75,000 distinct CDR3 sequences. Material for sequencing was naive CXCR3- CD8+ T cells from blood. Subset reported: CD45RO-CCR7+CD27+CD95- naive CD8+ T cells lacking CXCR3 (TNR3-). The source of these receptors is a human donor in good health. Some clones in this sample may be carry-over from other donors' samples.

The chain combines TRBV7-3 with TRBJ1-1; TCRdb calls TRBD1, which cannot be checked without DNA. The V gene's germline CDR1 is SGHTA and CDR2 FQGTGA. This CDR3 has 15 amino acids. The CDR3 reads CASSSTGYGNTEAFF.

The chain couples TRBV27 to TRBJ2-6. The CDR3 length is 14 residues. Germline-derived CDR1 and CDR2 are MNHEY and SMNVEV (reference sequence). CDR3 region: CASSERGGANVLTF.

V usage is TRBV12-3 or TRBV12-4 and J usage is TRBJ2-5; no DNA is available, so the TRBD2 call from TCRdb remains unchecked. This CDR3 is built from 17 residues. The CDR3: CASRRTSGGAPTETQYF.

The V and J genes are TRBV7-6 and TRBJ2-1; the D call from TCRdb, TRBD1, cannot be confirmed without DNA. The CDR3 runs 15 residues. Germline V gives CDR1 SGHVS, CDR2 FNYEAQ. The CDR3 here is CASSLGAGSINEQFF.

The J gene is TRBJ2-7, the V gene TRBV27. This CDR3 region has 15 residues. Germline assignment: CDR1 MNHEY and CDR2 SMNVEV (reference sequence). The CDR3 protein is CASSLSWQMVYEQYF.

The V call is TRBV11-1, the J call TRBJ1-1; TCRdb proposes TRBD1, but this gene call is untestable without DNA. The CDR3 is 13 amino acids. Germline-derived CDR1 and CDR2 are SGHAT and FQDESV (reference sequence). This chain's CDR3 is CASSFGTGTEAFF.

This chain links TRBV6-2 or TRBV6-3 with TRBJ1-1; TCRdb's D call, TRBD1, is unchecked because there is no DNA. This CDR3 comprises 17 residues. CDR1 is MNHEY, CDR2 SVGEGT, per germline. The CDR3 loop is CASSWPLYQDRATEAFF.

This chain joins TRBV7-9 and TRBJ2-7. The CDR3 runs to 12 residues. Germline V CDR1 and CDR2: SEHNR, FQNEAQ (reference sequence). CDR3 region: CASSFGNYEQYF.

V is TRBV6-5 and J is TRBJ2-3; TCRdb reports TRBD1, a call that lacks DNA to check it against. The CDR3 has 15 amino acids. The germline CDR1 and CDR2 sequences are MNHEY and SVGAGI. This CDR3 reads CASSHGGRGGDTQYF.

The V gene is TRBV5-5, the J gene TRBJ1-1; the D gene TCRdb calls, TRBD1, cannot be checked with no DNA. Germline V gives CDR1 SGHKS, CDR2 YYEKEE (reference sequence). This CDR3 contains 17 residues. CDR3 loop: CASSLSRSLGTNTEAFF.

V gene TRBV29-1 combines with J gene TRBJ1-1; the TRBD1 assignment by TCRdb is unverifiable without DNA. CDR1 is SQVTM and CDR2 is ANQGSEA in the germline V gene. This CDR3 has 17 amino acids. CDR3: CSVELGGLTGMYTEAFF.

The V and J genes are TRBV5-1 and TRBJ2-7; TCRdb returns TRBD1, unconfirmable since there is no DNA. This CDR3 is 13 amino acids long. Germline V gives CDR1 SGHRS, CDR2 YFSETQ. The CDR3 region is CASSSLTDYEQYF. Looking up the rest from reference TRBV5-1 and TRBJ2-7 gives the full variable domain: KAGVTQTPRYLIKTRGQQVTLSCSPISGHRSVSWYQQTPGQGLQFLFEYFSETQRNKGNFPGRFSGRQFSNSRSEMNVSTLELGDSALYLCASSSLTDYEQYFGPGTRLTVT.

CDR3 residues: CASSFDRIPFF. V and J are TRBV28 and TRBJ2-1; the TRBD1 assignment by TCRdb is unverifiable without DNA. Germline V CDR1 and CDR2: MDHEN, SYDVKM. The CDR3 length is 11 residues.

The chain joins TRBV7-3 to TRBJ1-2; the D call from TCRdb, TRBD1, cannot be confirmed without DNA. Per the germline V gene, CDR1 is SGHTA and CDR2 is FQGTGA. CDR3 length: 16 residues. The CDR3: CASSRLGGQAVDGYTF.

This chain links TRBV12-3 or TRBV12-4 with TRBJ2-3; without DNA, the TCRdb call of TRBD1 cannot be checked. The CDR3 runs 17 residues. This CDR3 is CASSETPSYTSTDTQYF.

This chain uses TRBV12-3 or TRBV12-4 with TRBJ2-2. The CDR3 totals 14 residues. The CDR3 loop reads CASSLVGNTGELFF.

J is TRBJ2-7 and V is TRBV5-1; TCRdb lists TRBD1, though no DNA is available to test this call. The length of the CDR3 is 13 residues. Germline CDR1 is SGHRS and CDR2 is YFSETQ. The CDR3 region is CASSPDPGAEQYF.